This TCR beta chain was sequenced in a study of blood T cell repertoires in COVID-19. Overall study context: Italy, Spain and the United States were the sources of the convalescent and acute COVID-19 samples. PBMCs, B-cell-depleted T cells, or T cells provided the cDNA or gDNA that made up the material.

In the authors' methods: Researchers report that nucleated cell counts were estimated from reference gene primer amplification. Sequencing used immunoSEQ multiplex PCR; TCRdb keeps in-frame clones, though not all of them. V and J calls and clone size are given by that table; D and trimming were obtained from the DNA. The sample yields about 240,000 clones, about 83% seen once. CDR1 and CDR2 from the germline V gene are SQVTM and ANQGSEA. The V end lost 4 bases, the J end lost 3 bases, and 10 bases lay between the germline ends. The CDR3 sequence is 13 residues long. The sample comprised peripheral blood. V gene TRBV29-1 combines with J gene TRBJ2-1; a possible D gene is TRBD1 (5 bases). The TCR sequence derives from a man at least 80 years old with acute or convalescent COVID-19. CDR3 amino acids: CSVGGNLYNEQFF. Written as DNA, the CDR3 is TGCAGCGTTGGGGGCAACCTCTACAATGAGCAGTTCTTC.